Given below is one TCR beta chain in context. The antigen is unknown. The source of the sample is a study of shared clonotypes between healthy human individuals. This CDR3 has 16 amino acids. Trimming took 0 bases from V and 4 from J; bases not matched to a gene: 4. CDR1 and CDR2 (germline): WNHNN, SYGVQD (reference sequence). The assay used deep level. Per sorted-subset replicate PCR, input was about 180 ng DNA, representing about 32,000 T cell genomes. This table comes from immunoSEQ multiplex PCR, and its TCRdb copy is limited to in-frame clones, with some not included. The data show about a million clones, with approximately 80% seen just once and 0.89% held by the top ten. Study results and caveats: What rarefaction showed was incomplete sorted-subset sequencing despite large depth. Approximately 4.6% of naive CD4 clonotypes were shared across four donors.

The clonotype was recovered from a man between 18 and 29 years old in good health. Some clones in this sample may be carry-over from other donors' samples. The rearrangement joins TRBV10-1 to TRBJ2-3; 10 positions match TRBD2. Sample: memory CD4+ T cells from PBMCs. Subset meaning: CD45RA-negative fraction. CDR3 region: CASSESPAGGADTQYF. CDR3 bases: TGCGCCAGCAGTGAGTCACCAGCGGGAGGGGCAGATACGCAGTATTTT.